Presented here are 10 T cell receptor beta chains from one specimen sequenced in a study of shared T cell receptors in the human thymus. The assay was immunoSEQ multiplex PCR, and TCRdb's table has in-frame clones only and misses some. The table lists 600,000 or so clones, about 90% of them singletons. The sample was also linked to a second study, of human thymus T cells.

Sequencing was done on a sample of thymocytes. Receptors originate from a boy under two years old with a congenital heart defect.

V and J are TRBV5-7 and TRBJ1-5, with D hard to call. TRBV5-7 is an open reading frame, and its role is uncertain. The CDR3 consists of 14 residues. V was clipped by 2 bases and J by 9 bases, with 15 bases between them. CDR3 loop: CASSFVSGRWPQHF. DNA of the CDR3: TGTGCCAGCAGCTTCGTTTCGGGGAGATGGCCCCAGCATTTT.

The chain links TRBV10-1 to TRBJ2-1; 12 bases are shared with TRBD2. V was pared by 3 bases and J by 8 bases, with 8 bases of the junction left unmatched. Germline CDR1 is WNHNN and CDR2 is SYGVQD (reference sequence). The CDR3 runs 16 residues. CDR3 DNA: TGCGCCAGCAGTGAACCGACTAGCGGGAGACCCGATGAGCAGTTCTTC. It codes for CASSEPTSGRPDEQFF.

V usage is TRBV28 and J usage is TRBJ2-7, with 9 positions matching TRBD1. This CDR3 has 17 amino acids. Trimming at V came to 3 bases and at J to 2 bases, leaving 11 bases not matched to a gene. Per the germline V gene, CDR1 is MDHEN and CDR2 is SYDVKM. The CDR3: CASSLTRDRECTYEQYF. The CDR3 DNA is TGTGCCAGCAGTTTGACCAGGGACAGGGAATGTACCTACGAGCAGTACTTC.

This clone was seen only a few times. The rearrangement uses TRBV11-2 and TRBJ2-7; TRBD1 is a possible D gene (6 bases). Germline assignment: CDR1 SGHAT and CDR2 FQNNGV. This CDR3 comprises 16 residues. V was cut by 5 bases and J by 0 bases, with 17 bases left in between. As DNA, the CDR3 is TGTGCCAGCAGCCCCGGTGTGGGGGCCGACTCCTACGAGCAGTACTTC. Translating it yields CASSPGVGADSYEQYF.

The J gene is TRBJ1-6, the V gene TRBV27, with D possibly matching TRBD1 (6 bases). The CDR3 is made up of 17 amino acids. The germline V gene has CDR1 MNHEY and CDR2 SMNVEV (reference sequence). V was trimmed by 6 bases and J by 4 bases, leaving 19 bases between them. The CDR3 reads CASSPRTAVNYNSPLHF. The CDR3 DNA sequence: TGTGCCAGCAGCCCCCGGACAGCGGTCAATTATAATTCACCCCTCCACTTT.

Notes on this clone: This sample includes further DNA sequences coding for the same CDR3. This rearrangement joins TRBV6-1 to TRBJ1-1, with 8 nucleotides matching TRBD1. The CDR3 is made up of 14 amino acids. CDR1 and CDR2 from the germline V gene are MNHNS and SASEGT. V was clipped by 3 bases and J by 2 bases; unmatched bases: 2. In DNA form, the CDR3 reads TGTGCCAGCAGTGACGGGACAGGCAACACTGAAGCTTTCTTT. Its protein is CASSDGTGNTEAFF.

The chain is built from TRBV7-2 and TRBJ1-5; TRBD1 matches at 11 bases. CDR1 is SGHTA, CDR2 FQGNSA, per germline. Trimming removed 0 bases from V and 7 bases from J; junction bases left unmatched: 5. The CDR3 is made up of 16 amino acids. The CDR3 coding sequence is TGTGCCAGCAGCTTAGCAGGGGACAGGGGGGGACAGCCCCAGCATTTT. It specifies CASSLAGDRGGQPQHF.

The chain carries TRBV5-4 and TRBJ2-1; 12 bases align to TRBD2. The J segment lost 8 bases and the V segment lost 4 bases, leaving 13 bases of the junction unmatched. The CDR3 runs to 17 residues. Per the germline V gene, CDR1 is SGHNT and CDR2 is YYREEE (reference sequence). CDR3 residues: CASSRSPTSGRIDEQFF. The CDR3 nucleotides are TGTGCCAGCAGCCGCTCCCCCACTAGCGGGAGGATTGATGAGCAGTTCTTC.

The V and J genes are TRBV7-8 and TRBJ1-2; 8 nucleotides match TRBD1. V lost 10 bases, J lost 5 bases, and 12 bases stayed unmatched. CDR3 size: 14 residues. In germline, CDR1 is SGHVS, CDR2 FQNEAQ. CDR3 nucleotides: TGTGCCACGAAGTTCAGGGGGCACGGGTATGGCTACACCTTC. This sequence encodes CATKFRGHGYGYTF.

The J gene is TRBJ2-3, the V gene TRBV7-2; 9 nucleotides align to TRBD2. Germline lookup yields CDR1 SGHTA and CDR2 FQGNSA. The ends lost 2 bases at V and 3 bases at J; junction bases unmatched: 12. This CDR3 is built from 18 residues. This CDR3 reads CASSLKGSGGINTDTQYF. In DNA form, the CDR3 reads TGTGCCAGCAGCTTAAAGGGTAGCGGGGGAATTAATACAGATACGCAGTATTTT.